This T cell receptor beta chain was sequenced in a study of blood T cell repertoires in COVID-19. Germline CDR1 reads MNHNS; CDR2 reads SASEGT. Germline trimming cut 7 bases from V and 0 bases from J; bases unmatched to any gene: 5. The CDR3 is 14 residues long. In the original analysis: Amplification of reference gene primers was used by the study to estimate nucleated cell counts. Repertoires were generated with immunoSEQ multiplex PCR, while TCRdb's copy carries only in-frame clones and drops some. The DNA gave D and trimming, while V, J and clone size come from that table. This sample has a few hundred thousand clones; roughly 90% occur once, and the top ten carry about 3%.

The specimen was PBMCs or T cells enriched from blood (not recorded which). The source is a woman aged 50 to 60 who had recovered from COVID-19. This chain uses TRBV6-1 with TRBJ2-7, with 8 bases that match TRBD1. The CDR3 bases are TGTGCCAGCATCTATGGGACAGGCTCCTACGAGCAGTACTTC. It codes for CASIYGTGSYEQYF.